One and the same sample provided the 8 T cell receptor beta chains below, sequenced in a study of T cells in Graves' hyperthyroidism and ophthalmopathy. The CDR3 regions of TCR beta were amplified from RNA transcripts. The study used the HTBI primer set for a first-round RT-PCR of the TCR CDR3. Each CDR3 protein gets one entry after TCRdb re-called the multiplex PCR reads with MiXCR. The sample comprises 300,000 to 350,000 distinct CDR3 sequences, roughly 21% of which are singletons, and 50% rests with the top ten. Sequenced input: blood. These receptors all stem from a woman in her forties or fifties with Graves' hyperthyroidism.

The sample holds many counts of this clonotype. The chain is built from TRBV28 and TRBJ2-1; 11 nucleotides align to TRBD2. CDR3 length: 16 amino acids. The V and J ends lost 4 bases and 6 bases, in that order; junction bases with no gene match: 8. CDR1 and CDR2 (germline): MDHEN, SYDVKM. CDR3: CASSSAGTSGSNEQFF. CDR3 coding DNA: TGTGCCAGCAGTTCCGCCGGGACTAGCGGATCCAATGAGCAGTTCTTC.

This clonotype was detected a few times. This sequence joins TRBV6-6 and TRBJ2-2; tentatively, D is TRBD1 or TRBD2 (6 bases each). The CDR3 loop spans 14 amino acids. Germline V gene sequence: CDR1 MNHNY, CDR2 SVGAGI (reference sequence). The V end was cut by 2 bases, the J end by 4 bases, with 8 bases between. As DNA, the CDR3 is TGTGCCAGCAGTTACCGGGGGCGCACCGGGGAGCTGTTTTTT. Protein sequence: CASSYRGRTGELFF.

The table lists this clonotype with many counts. The rearrangement uses TRBV9 and TRBJ2-1, with TRBD2 identical over 14 bases. V lost 3 bases, J lost 0 bases, and 8 bases stayed unmatched. Germline assignment: CDR1 SGDLS and CDR2 YYNGEE. The CDR3 sequence is 19 residues long. The CDR3 protein is CASSAAWTSGGLSYNEQFF. DNA of the CDR3: TGTGCCAGCAGCGCGGCGTGGACTAGCGGGGGGCTCTCCTACAATGAGCAGTTCTTC.

The chain links TRBV10-3 to TRBJ1-1, with D unclear. CDR3 length: 14 residues. The V and J ends lost 6 bases and 1 base respectively, with 12 bases between them. The germline CDR1 and CDR2 sequences are ENHRY and SYGVKD. CDR3 residues: CAIRKQTSNTEAFF. The CDR3 DNA is TGTGCCATCAGGAAACAGACTTCGAACACTGAAGCTTTCTTT.

In this sample, this clonotype turned up many times. The rearrangement uses TRBV12-3 or TRBV12-4 and TRBJ2-2; unclear D gene. This CDR3 has 13 amino acids. V lost 8 bases, J lost 0 bases, and 7 bases lay in between. CDR3 nucleotides: TGTGCCAGCTATCCAACGAACACCGGGGAGCTGTTTTTT. Protein: CASYPTNTGELFF.

This clonotype occurred many times. This rearrangement joins TRBV20-1 to TRBJ2-3; TRBD1 matches at 9 bases. CDR1 DFQATT and CDR2 SNEGSKA come from the germline V gene (reference sequence). Trimming took 3 bases from V and 7 from J; bases not matched to a gene: 14. The CDR3 runs 16 residues. This CDR3 is CSASRPGQGSVNTQYF. The CDR3 nucleotides read TGCAGTGCTAGTCGACCGGGACAGGGTAGCGTGAATACGCAGTATTTT.

This clonotype was seen a few times. The J gene is TRBJ2-3, the V gene TRBV11-3, with D perhaps TRBD1 (5 bases). This CDR3 has 15 residues. Germline CDR1 and CDR2: SGHNT and YENEEA. Trimming removed 0 bases at V and 2 bases at J, with 9 bases between. The CDR3 DNA reads as TGTGCCAGCAGCTTAGATGTAGGGGCCACAGATACGCAGTATTTT. Encoded protein: CASSLDVGATDTQYF. Using reference TRBV11-3 and TRBJ2-3 for the parts outside the CDR3, the full variable domain is EAGVVQSPRYKIIEKKQPVAFWCNPISGHNTLYWYLQNLGQGPELLIRYENEEAVDDSQLPKDRFSAERLKGVDSTLKIQPAELGDSAVYLCASSLDVGATDTQYFGPGTRLTVL.

This clonotype has a count of ten or more. This chain connects TRBV3-1 to TRBJ1-5; D is unclear. The CDR3 totals 14 residues. Germline CDR1 reads LGHDT; CDR2 reads YNNKEL (reference sequence). The V and J ends lost 0 bases and 5 bases respectively, with 8 bases between them. This CDR3 is CASSQEQTHQPQHF. In DNA, the CDR3 is TGTGCCAGCAGCCAAGAACAGACCCATCAGCCCCAGCATTTT.